This entry concerns a single T cell receptor beta chain. This clone was counted many times. This clone's antigen is unknown. No much larger clone exists at a distance of one base, and base qualities are not known. The germline V gene sets CDR1 to SGHRS and CDR2 to YFSETQ. The CDR3 starts with the cysteine, ends with the phenylalanine, and has 16 residues. The read is trimmed to its CDR3 DNA, 48 bases read in frame from base 1. Clipping removes 3 bases from V and 1 base from J, with 4 as the unmatched junction base count. Before undergoing thyroid surgery, none of the patients had been given any kind of treatment. Using T-cell receptor beta sequencing, the study looked back at clinical samples from patients collected from about 2011 to 2018. Libraries were made using PCR. Sequenced on an Illumina HiSeq 4000. High-throughput sequencing was used to profile the TCR beta-chain CDR3 region of every patient. The paper's data handling went like this. The researchers built a classifier to tell apart papillary thyroid cancer patients with distant metastasis, based on CDR3 differences among clinicopathological groups. The Shannon index was used to assess repertoire diversity, and the Morisita-Horn index was used to assess tumor-blood repertoire similarity. TCRdb handled the public reads itself, with Q25 trimming in fastp and clone calling in MiXCR, and kept productive beta chains. The authors' filters were not applied to this entry. This sample gives about 24,000 clones in total; around 20% of them show up just once. Roughly 5.1% of the sample goes to the ten largest clones.

This sample is drawn from a study of metastatic and nonmetastatic thyroid tumors (dated by TCRdb to 2019 to 2021). Turning to the overall study: For patients with malignant and with benign thyroid disease, the researchers compared repertoires between peripheral blood samples and tumor or nodule tissue samples. What the research found in general, with its limitations: TCR beta diversity was reported as significantly higher in malignant tumors than in benign nodules, in both blood and tumor samples.

The source material was blood. This receptor chain uses TRBV5-1 and TRBJ1-1, and 12 junction bases match TRBD1. This clonotype originated in a male donor with papillary thyroid cancer or a benign thyroid nodule (not recorded which). Some clones in this sample may be carry-over from other donors' samples. This receptor carries the CDR3 CASSWGQGARNTEAFF. The bases are TGCGCCAGCAGCTGGGGACAGGGGGCGCGGAACACTGAAGCTTTCTTT.